The rows below give T cell receptor beta chains drawn from one sample of a study of tumor-infiltrating lymphocytes in primary liver carcinoma. TCRdb processed the multiplex PCR reads anew with MiXCR; each CDR3 protein has one entry. The repertoire has 100,000 to 150,000 distinct CDR3 sequences, 55% to 75% of them found once; the top ten carry 8.4%. The specimen was liver tumor tissue from sampling region 3. The source of these receptors is a woman aged 60 to 75 with primary liver carcinoma and hepatitis B virus infection. CDR3s include the opening cysteine and the closing phenylalanine or tryptophan. The D gene is left open where the match is weak. A row's size may be missing; if present it is once, few, many or a size class.

D	V	size	J	DNA	CDR3
TRBD1	TRBV30	-	TRBJ2-7	TGTGCCTGGAGTGTAAGGTCAGGGGGTGTTAAAAACGAGCAGTACTTC	CAWSVRSGGVKNEQYF
-	TRBV16	many	TRBJ1-2	TGTGCCAGCAGCCAAGTCACCTATGGCTACACCTTC	CASSQVTYGYTF
-	TRBV29-1	many	TRBJ1-1	TGCAGCGTTGAAGAATCGGGGGTGTGGACTGAAGCTTTCTTT	CSVEESGVWTEAFF
-	TRBV10-1	many	TRBJ2-2	TGCGCCAGCAGTGACCCGGGGGGCGTCGGGGAGCTGTTTTTT	CASSDPGGVGELFF
-	TRBV11-2	-	TRBJ2-3	TGTGCCAGCAACTTAGGCCCTGGGGCACCGGATACGCAGTATTTT	CASNLGPGAPDTQYF
-	TRBV11-2	-	TRBJ2-5	TGTGCCAGCTTTCAGGGCGGAGAGACCCAGTACTTC	CASFQGGETQYF
TRBD1	TRBV4-2	many	TRBJ1-1	TGTGCCAGCAGCCAACTCCTCACAGGGGGCAGTGAAGCTTTCTTT	CASSQLLTGGSEAFF
-	TRBV12-3/TRBV12-4	many	TRBJ1-6	TGTGCCAGCAGTTTAGGACAGGCTTCACCCCTCCACTTT	CASSLGQASPLHF
-	TRBV30	-	TRBJ2-5	TGTGCCCGGAGTGTACGAGGGGGGGCGCAAGAGACCCAGTACTTC	CARSVRGGAQETQYF
-	TRBV5-6	few	TRBJ2-7	TGTGCCAGCAGCTTGGGACAACAATACGAGCAGTACTTC	CASSLGQQYEQYF
-	TRBV6-1	-	TRBJ2-1	TGTGCCAGCAAGATAGCTGAAGAATACAATGAGCAGTTCTTC	CASKIAEEYNEQFF
-	TRBV12-3/TRBV12-4	many	TRBJ2-3	TGTGCCAGCAGTTTTCCCGGCGGTGGCACAGATACGCAGTATTTT	CASSFPGGGTDTQYF
-	TRBV11-2	-	TRBJ2-7	TGTGCCATCAGCTTCGGGGCAGGCGGAACCTGCGAGCAGTACTTC	CAISFGAGGTCEQYF
TRBD1	TRBV7-8	many	TRBJ1-5	TGTGCCAGCAGCCGCGCGGACAGGGCGGACCAGCCCCAGCATTTT	CASSRADRADQPQHF
-	TRBV29-1	-	TRBJ2-1	TGCAGCGTTGCTAACAGGACGCGGGTCGGGCATGAGCAGTTCTTC	CSVANRTRVGHEQFF
-	TRBV4-1	-	TRBJ1-2	TGCACCGGCAGCCAAGATTTCATCCAGGGCTACACCTTC	CTGSQDFIQGYTF
TRBD1	TRBV4-2	-	TRBJ2-7	TGTGCCAGCAGCCAAGATCCCGCGGGACAGGGTGGTTACGAGCAGTATTTC	CASSQDPAGQGGYEQYF
-	TRBV29-1	-	TRBJ1-1	TGTAGCGTTGTCGGGGGAGTTAGGACTGAAGTTTTCTTT	CSVVGGVRTEVFF
TRBD1	TRBV28	-	TRBJ2-7	TGTGCCAGCAGTTCATGGAGGTCCGGGACAGGGGGCTACGAGCAGTACTTC	CASSSWRSGTGGYEQYF
TRBD2	TRBV28	many	TRBJ2-2	TGTGCCAGCCGTAGCGGGAGGCCAACGAACACCGGGGAGCTGTTTTTT	CASRSGRPTNTGELFF
-	TRBV12-3/TRBV12-4	many	TRBJ2-1	TGTGCCAGCAGTTTAAAGCAGGGGACCTCCTACAATGAGCAGTTCTTC	CASSLKQGTSYNEQFF
-	TRBV28	-	TRBJ2-6	TGTGCCAGCAGTTTAAACGGAGCCAACGTCCTGACTTTC	CASSLNGANVLTF
-	TRBV4-2	-	TRBJ1-1	TGTGCCAGCAGTCGTACACGGAATAACGCTGAAGCTTTCTTT	CASSRTRNNAEAFF
TRBD2	TRBV30	-	TRBJ2-3	TGTGCCTGGAGTGTAGGACTAGCGGGTACAGATACGCAGTATTTT	CAWSVGLAGTDTQYF
-	TRBV28	-	TRBJ2-6	TGTGCCAGCAGTTTACAGGTCTCTGGGGCCAACGTCCCGACTTTC	CASSLQVSGANVPTF
-	TRBV28	few	TRBJ1-6	TGTGCCAGCAACCTAAGCAGCGGACATTCACCCCTCCACTTT	CASNLSSGHSPLHF
-	TRBV19	-	TRBJ1-1	TGTGCCAGTACGGTCCGACAGCTGAACACTGAAGCTTTCTTT	CASTVRQLNTEAFF